This T cell receptor beta chain was found in a study of T-cell reconstitution after alpha-beta-depleted transplantation in children. Molecular barcoding with unique molecular identifiers was used for the TCRbeta library. TCRdb re-called the PCR reads through MiXCR, storing one row per CDR3 protein. The sample has about 870,000 distinct CDR3 sequences; under 20% are singletons. The sample holds a few counts of this clonotype. A read error may produce the germline difference seen at one junction end. CDR3 size: 16 residues. Germline loops: CDR1 SGHRS, CDR2 YFSETQ. The receptor comes from a male patient aged 10 to 17 who had a stem cell transplant for acute lymphoblastic leukemia, so the T cells may come from the graft donor. This specimen was PBMCs, mostly from graft donor cells, taken 360 days after TCRalphabeta/CD19-depleted stem cell transplant. The rearrangement joins TRBV5-1 to TRBJ2-1, with 14 nucleotides matching TRBD2. The CDR3 coding sequence is TGCGCCAGCAGCGCCGGAGGAGGGGGGACTAGCGGGAGCCTCTTGTTC. It yields the protein CASSAGGGGTSGSLLF.